The 6 T cell receptor beta chains below all came from one sample that was sequenced in a study of blood T cell repertoires in COVID-19. Here immunoSEQ multiplex PCR was the method, and the copy in TCRdb shows in-frame clones only, minus some. The table lists roughly 49,000 clones, 89% of them singletons. The specimen sequenced was peripheral blood. These receptors originate from a man between 60 and 75 years old with active COVID-19.

The chain recombines TRBV5-1 with TRBJ2-5, with D maybe TRBD2 (5 bases). Germline loops: CDR1 SGHRS, CDR2 YFSETQ. The CDR3 contains 14 residues. Trimming pared 0 bases from V and 5 bases from J, leaving 11 bases between. CDR3 amino acids: CASSLAWGEETQYF. The CDR3 DNA sequence: TGCGCCAGCAGCTTGGCGTGGGGAGAGGAGACCCAGTACTTC.

The CDR3 DNA is TGCGCCAGCAGCCCCGACAGGGGACGGGTTTACAATGAGCAGTTCTTC. It codes for CASSPDRGRVYNEQFF. This chain links TRBV5-1 with TRBJ2-1; 8 nucleotides align to TRBD1. This CDR3 is 16 amino acids long. CDR1 is SGHRS, CDR2 YFSETQ, per germline. V dropped 4 bases and J dropped 4; count of bases not matched to a gene: 10.

V is TRBV14 and J is TRBJ1-1; TRBD1 agrees at 9 bases. V trimming: 4 bases; J trimming: 4 bases; junction bases outside the gene matches: 7. CDR1 and CDR2 from the germline V gene are SGHDN and FVKESK. This CDR3 region has 15 residues. CDR3 in amino acids: CASSLTTGGLTEAFF. CDR3 DNA: TGTGCCAGCAGCCTCACAACAGGGGGCCTCACTGAAGCTTTCTTT.

The chain combines TRBV4-1 with TRBJ2-7; 12 bases line up with TRBD2. CDR3 length equals 16 residues. Germline CDR1 is MGHRA and CDR2 is YSYEKL. Trimming took 4 bases from V and 0 from J; bases not matched to a gene: 4. The chain's CDR3 is CASSLSTSGSSYEQYF. The CDR3 coding sequence is TGCGCCAGCAGCCTTTCGACTAGCGGGAGCTCCTACGAGCAGTACTTC.

The chain recombines TRBV3-1 (or the pseudogene TRBV3-2) with TRBJ2-7; 9 nucleotides agree with TRBD2. Trimming took 1 base from V and 6 from J; bases not matched to a gene: 7. Germline V gives CDR1 LGHDT, CDR2 YNNKEL (reference sequence). There are 15 residues in the CDR3. Written as DNA, the CDR3 is TGTGCCAGCAGCCAAGTTGCGGGAGGGCCCTTCGAGCAGTACTTC. It yields the protein CASSQVAGGPFEQYF.

The CDR3 DNA follows: TGTGCCTGGAGTCCGGGACAGGGGTCAGATACGCAGTATTTT. Its translation is CAWSPGQGSDTQYF. The rearrangement uses TRBV30 and TRBJ2-3; TRBD1 aligns across 10 bases. Looked up from germline, CDR1 is GTSNPN and CDR2 is SVGIG (reference sequence). V was pared by 2 bases and J by 4 bases, with 3 bases of the junction left unmatched. CDR3 size: 14 residues.